This paragraph reports one T cell receptor beta chain. Its matching antigen is unknown. The source of the sample is a study of PD-1 blockade in classical Hodgkin lymphoma. About the study: Every 2 weeks, patients had 3 mg/kg nivolumab intravenously.

After autologous stem cell transplantation all patients relapsed, and prior brentuximab vedotin exposure differed between cohorts. This table comes from immunoSEQ multiplex PCR, and its TCRdb copy is limited to in-frame clones, with some not included. The sample contains about 59,000 clones, more than 90% of which appear only once. Findings of the study overall: Newly diagnosed patients reportedly trailed healthy donors in baseline TCR diversity.

Germline CDR1 and CDR2: SEHNR and FQNEAQ (reference sequence). This CDR3 is built from 14 residues. The ends lost 5 bases at V and 6 bases at J; junction bases unmatched: 9. V and J are TRBV7-9 and TRBJ2-7, with 8 bases matching TRBD1. This sequence was found in a human donor with classical Hodgkin lymphoma. The starting material was peripheral blood mononuclear cells (PBMCs), obtained at baseline. The CDR3 loop reads CASSQRAGTGEQYF. Written as DNA, the CDR3 is TGTGCCAGCAGCCAACGAGCCGGGACAGGCGAGCAGTACTTC.